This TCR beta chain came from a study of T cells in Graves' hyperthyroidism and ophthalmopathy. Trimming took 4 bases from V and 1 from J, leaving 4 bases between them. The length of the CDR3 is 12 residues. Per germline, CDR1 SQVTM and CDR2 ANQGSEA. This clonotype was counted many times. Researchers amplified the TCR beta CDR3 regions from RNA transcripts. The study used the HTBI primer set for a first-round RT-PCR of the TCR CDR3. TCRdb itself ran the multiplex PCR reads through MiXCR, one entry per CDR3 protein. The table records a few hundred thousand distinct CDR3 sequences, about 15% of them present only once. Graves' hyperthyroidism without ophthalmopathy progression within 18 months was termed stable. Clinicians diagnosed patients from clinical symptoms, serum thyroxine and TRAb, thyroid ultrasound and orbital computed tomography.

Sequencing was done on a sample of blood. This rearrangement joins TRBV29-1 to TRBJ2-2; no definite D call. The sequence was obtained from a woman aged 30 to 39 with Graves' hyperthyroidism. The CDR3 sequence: CSVGLNTGELFF. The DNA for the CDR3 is TGCAGCGTTGGGCTGAACACCGGGGAGCTGTTTTTT.